These T cell receptor beta chains were read from a single sample in a study of blood T cell repertoires in COVID-19. The table came from immunoSEQ multiplex PCR; TCRdb's copy has only in-frame clones and leaves some out. The sample has about 180,000 clones, about 85% seen once; the top ten hold approximately 7%. The sample taken for sequencing was peripheral blood. These receptors came from an older man with COVID-19, enrolled during active disease. The CDR3 runs from the conserved cysteine through the conserved F or W. The order of the fields is CDR3 length, D gene, V gene, clone size, J gene, CDR3 DNA, CDR3 protein. D genes are given only for firm matches. Size is stated for part of the rows, as once, few or many counts, or as a class when the clone is expanded.

13	NA	TRBV25-1	NA	TRBJ2-7	TGTGCCAGCAGGCCAGGGTCATCCTACGAGCAGTACTTC	CASRPGSSYEQYF
15	NA	TRBV28	few	TRBJ1-6	TGTGCCAGCAGTTTTTCAGGGGTTTATAATTCACCCCTCCACTTT	CASSFSGVYNSPLHF
16	TRBD1	TRBV6-4	once	TRBJ1-5	TGTGCCAGCAGACGGGACAGATATCGAAGCAATCAGCCCCAGCATTTT	CASRRDRYRSNQPQHF
13	NA	TRBV19	few	TRBJ1-5	TGTGCCAGTAGTATAACAGTCCATCAGCCCCAGCATTTT	CASSITVHQPQHF
15	TRBD1	TRBV18	NA	TRBJ2-7	TGTGCCAGCTCACCACGGGGACAGCTTTCCTACGAGCAGTACTTC	CASSPRGQLSYEQYF
15	TRBD2	TRBV5-1	NA	TRBJ2-3	TGCGCCAGCAGCTGGCGGGGGGGTGCCACAGATACGCAGTATTTT	CASSWRGGATDTQYF
12	NA	TRBV6-2/TRBV6-3	NA	TRBJ2-3	TGTGCCAGCAGTTCCCTAACAGATACGCAGTATTTT	CASSSLTDTQYF
13	NA	TRBV19	NA	TRBJ2-5	TGTGCCAGTAGTCAGACGTTCGGGGAGACCCAGTACTTC	CASSQTFGETQYF
15	TRBD1	TRBV5-1	NA	TRBJ1-1	TGCGCCAGCAGCTTGAGGGGGCCGACCAACACTGAAGCTTTCTTT	CASSLRGPTNTEAFF
15	NA	TRBV11-2	NA	TRBJ2-3	TGTGCCAGCAGCTTAGGACAGCCTAGCACAGATACGCAGTATTTT	CASSLGQPSTDTQYF
14	NA	TRBV11-3	NA	TRBJ1-1	TGTGCCAGCAGCTTAGCCGTAGGGGGAACTGAAGCTTTCTTT	CASSLAVGGTEAFF
15	TRBD1	TRBV5-4	NA	TRBJ2-7	TGTGCCAGCAGTCAGAGACAGGGTAGCGTTGACGAGCAGTACTTC	CASSQRQGSVDEQYF
18	TRBD1	TRBV4-1	NA	TRBJ2-1	TGCGCCAGCAGCCCGATCCCGGGACAGGGGTATCTCTACAATGAGCAGTTCTTC	CASSPIPGQGYLYNEQFF
12	TRBD1	TRBV29-1	NA	TRBJ2-5	TGCAGCGCCTCCGGGACAGAAGAGACCCAGTACTTC	CSASGTEETQYF
13	NA	TRBV2	NA	TRBJ1-5	TGTGCCAGCAGGCCCGCGTCCACAGGACCCCAGCATTTT	CASRPASTGPQHF
15	NA	TRBV15	NA	TRBJ2-2	TGTGCCACCAGCACATTCAGGGCAGGGGCCGGGGAGCTGTTTTTT	CATSTFRAGAGELFF
12	NA	TRBV4-1	NA	TRBJ1-1	TGCGCCAGCGGGCATGACGGATATGAAGCTTTCTTT	CASGHDGYEAFF
13	TRBD2	TRBV28	NA	TRBJ2-3	TGTGCCAGCTCCCTGGGGGGGGAAGATACGCAGTATTTT	CASSLGGEDTQYF
16	TRBD1	TRBV5-5	few	TRBJ1-4	TGTGCCAGCAGCTTTTATGGGACAGCCGGAAATGAAAAACTGTTTTTT	CASSFYGTAGNEKLFF
17	TRBD1	TRBV6-2/TRBV6-3	NA	TRBJ2-7	TGTGCCAGCAGTTACTCTCCCAGGGGGCGCCGATTTTACGAGCAGTACTTC	CASSYSPRGRRFYEQYF
16	NA	TRBV5-5	NA	TRBJ2-1	TGTGCCAGCAGCTCTGGGGCATTTCGCACCTACAATGAGCAGTTCTTC	CASSSGAFRTYNEQFF
14	TRBD1	TRBV29-1	NA	TRBJ2-1	TGCAGCGCTGCGACCGGGACAGCCTACAATGAGCAGTTCTTC	CSAATGTAYNEQFF
15	TRBD1	TRBV19	NA	TRBJ2-4	TGTGCCAGTAGGACGACAGGGGGCCTCGGGAACATTCAGTACTTC	CASRTTGGLGNIQYF
15	NA	TRBV11-2	NA	TRBJ2-3	TGTGCCAGCAGCTTAGCCGGGCAGGGGACAGATACGCAGTATTTT	CASSLAGQGTDTQYF
14	NA	TRBV4-2	NA	TRBJ1-2	TGTGCCAGCAGCCAAGCGGGTCAGGGCGATGGCTACACCTTC	CASSQAGQGDGYTF
13	NA	TRBV7-2	once	TRBJ2-2	TGTGCCAGCAACACAGGGAACACCGGGGAGCTGTTTTTT	CASNTGNTGELFF
15	TRBD2	TRBV18	NA	TRBJ2-3	TGTGCCAGCTCGGAACTAGCGGGGGCCTTAGATACGCAGTATTTT	CASSELAGALDTQYF
13	TRBD1	TRBV7-9	once	TRBJ1-1	TGTGCCAGCAGCTTTACAGGGGGCCCTGAAGCTTTCTTT	CASSFTGGPEAFF
15	NA	TRBV5-4	NA	TRBJ1-3	TGTGCCAGCAGCTTGGGCGGGACGCCCGGAAACACCATATATTTT	CASSLGGTPGNTIYF
14	NA	TRBV7-2	NA	TRBJ1-5	TGTGCCAGCAGCCGCAGGGGTAGCAATCAGCCCCAGCATTTT	CASSRRGSNQPQHF
15	NA	TRBV19	NA	TRBJ1-5	TGTGCCAGTAGTATGCTCCTATATAGCAATCAGCCCCAGCATTTT	CASSMLLYSNQPQHF
14	NA	TRBV7-3	NA	TRBJ1-6	TGTGCCAGCAGCGTATCAGGGGTGAATTCACCCCTCCACTTT	CASSVSGVNSPLHF
14	NA	TRBV27	NA	TRBJ2-3	TGTGCCAGCAGTCCTCGACAGGGCACAGATACGCAGTATTTT	CASSPRQGTDTQYF
17	TRBD2	TRBV10-3	NA	TRBJ2-3	TGTGCCATCAGTGAGAATCTAGCGGGGGCCTTCACAGATACGCAGTATTTT	CAISENLAGAFTDTQYF
15	NA	TRBV7-2	NA	TRBJ1-6	TGTGCCAGCAGCCCACAGGGACCTTATAATTCACTCCTCCACTTT	CASSPQGPYNSLLHF
15	TRBD2	TRBV2	NA	TRBJ2-5	TGTGCCAGCAGGCGGACTAGCGGGACGAGGGAGACCCAGTACTTC	CASRRTSGTRETQYF
14	NA	TRBV7-2	NA	TRBJ1-1	TGTGCCAGCAGCTTATTTCAAGCGAACACTGAAGCTTTCTTT	CASSLFQANTEAFF
16	NA	TRBV6-1	once	TRBJ1-1	TGTGCCAGCAGTGACAGCGGCCGGTTGTACTACGCTGAAGCTTTCTTT	CASSDSGRLYYAEAFF
14	NA	TRBV10-3	NA	TRBJ1-3	TGTGCCATCAGTGACCGGTCGGGGGGAAACACCATATATTTT	CAISDRSGGNTIYF
14	NA	TRBV24-1	NA	TRBJ1-2	TGTGCCACCAGTGATCCCGGACAGTCCTATGGCTACACCTTC	CATSDPGQSYGYTF
14	NA	TRBV29-1	NA	TRBJ1-2	TGCAGCGTTGAGCCCATCGGGGGAAGTAATGGCTACACCTTC	CSVEPIGGSNGYTF
14	NA	TRBV6-5	NA	TRBJ1-1	TGTGCCAGCAGTTACGGACCCGGGGGCACTGAAGCTTTCTTT	CASSYGPGGTEAFF
15	TRBD1	TRBV6-5	NA	TRBJ1-1	TGTGCCAGCAGACACGACAGGGGATCCCTCGAGGTGGCTTTCTTT	CASRHDRGSLEVAFF
13	NA	TRBV5-6	NA	TRBJ1-2	TGTGCCAGCAGCTTGGGGCAGAACTATGGCTACACCTTC	CASSLGQNYGYTF
15	NA	TRBV25-1	NA	TRBJ1-5	TGTGCCAGCAGTGAGGGGAGTTGGGGTGGACAGCCCCAGCATTTT	CASSEGSWGGQPQHF
15	TRBD1	TRBV5-1	once	TRBJ1-2	TGCGCCAGCAGCTTGCAGGGGGAGACTAACTATGGCTACACCTTC	CASSLQGETNYGYTF
12	NA	TRBV2	NA	TRBJ2-3	TGTGCCAGCAGTGAAATTAGTGATACGCAGTATTTT	CASSEISDTQYF
14	NA	TRBV29-1	NA	TRBJ2-3	TGCAGCACCCCCGGCGGCTCCAGCACAGATACGCAGTATTTT	CSTPGGSSTDTQYF
13	NA	TRBV18	NA	TRBJ1-1	TGTGCCAGCTCAACCACAGCGAACACTGAAGCTTTCTTT	CASSTTANTEAFF
13	NA	TRBV7-2	NA	TRBJ1-2	TGTGCCAGCAAATCTACAGCCCCCTATGGCTACACCTTC	CASKSTAPYGYTF
15	TRBD2	TRBV5-1	NA	TRBJ2-7	TGCGCCAGCAGCTTTTCTAGCGGGGGAGTACGTGAGCAGTACTTC	CASSFSSGGVREQYF
15	TRBD1	TRBV5-1	NA	TRBJ2-7	TGCGCCAGCAGCTGGGCGGGACAGGGTAGGGACGAGCAGTACTTC	CASSWAGQGRDEQYF
16	NA	TRBV19	NA	TRBJ2-2	TGTGCCAGTAGTATTAGTAAGTGGCGGACAATCGGGGAGCTGTTTTTT	CASSISKWRTIGELFF
11	NA	TRBV5-5	NA	TRBJ1-1	TGTGCCAGCAGCTTGGATCGTGAAGCTTTCTTT	CASSLDREAFF